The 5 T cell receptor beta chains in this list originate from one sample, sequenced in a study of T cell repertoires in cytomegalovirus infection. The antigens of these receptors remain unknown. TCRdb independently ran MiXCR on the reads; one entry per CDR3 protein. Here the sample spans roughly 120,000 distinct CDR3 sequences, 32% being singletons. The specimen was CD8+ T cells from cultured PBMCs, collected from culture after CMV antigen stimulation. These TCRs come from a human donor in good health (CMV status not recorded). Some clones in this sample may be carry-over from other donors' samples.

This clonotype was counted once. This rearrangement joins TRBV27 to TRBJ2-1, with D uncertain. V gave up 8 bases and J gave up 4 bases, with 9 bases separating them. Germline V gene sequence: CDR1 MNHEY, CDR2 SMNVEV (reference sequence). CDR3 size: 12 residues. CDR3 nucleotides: TGTGCCAGCGCTGCAGATTACAATGAGCAGTTCTTC. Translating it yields CASAADYNEQFF.

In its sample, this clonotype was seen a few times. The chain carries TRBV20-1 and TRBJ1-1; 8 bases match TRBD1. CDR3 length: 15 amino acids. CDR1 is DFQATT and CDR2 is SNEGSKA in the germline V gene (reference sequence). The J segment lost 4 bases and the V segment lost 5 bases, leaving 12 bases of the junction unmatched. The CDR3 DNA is TGCAGTGCTCTGGACAGGGAGGGGTGGGGCACTGAAGCTTTCTTT. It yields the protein CSALDREGWGTEAFF.

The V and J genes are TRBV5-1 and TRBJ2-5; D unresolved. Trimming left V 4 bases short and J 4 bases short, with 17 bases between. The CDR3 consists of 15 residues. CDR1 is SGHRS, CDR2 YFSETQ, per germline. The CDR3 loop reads CASSGETTPGETQYF. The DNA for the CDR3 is TGCGCCAGCAGCGGCGAGACGACTCCCGGAGAGACCCAGTACTTC.

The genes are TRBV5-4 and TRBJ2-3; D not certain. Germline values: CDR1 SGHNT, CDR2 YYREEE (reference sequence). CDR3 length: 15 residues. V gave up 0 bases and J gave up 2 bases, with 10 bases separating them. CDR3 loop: CASSLDKLNTDTQYF. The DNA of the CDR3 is TGTGCCAGCAGCTTGGACAAACTAAACACAGATACGCAGTATTTT.

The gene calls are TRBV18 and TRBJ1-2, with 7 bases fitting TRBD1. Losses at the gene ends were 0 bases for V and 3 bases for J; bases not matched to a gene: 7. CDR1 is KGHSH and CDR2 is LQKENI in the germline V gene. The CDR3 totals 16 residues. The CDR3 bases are TGTGCCAGCTCACCACCGGTAGGGGGCGCTTACTATGGCTACACCTTC. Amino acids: CASSPPVGGAYYGYTF.